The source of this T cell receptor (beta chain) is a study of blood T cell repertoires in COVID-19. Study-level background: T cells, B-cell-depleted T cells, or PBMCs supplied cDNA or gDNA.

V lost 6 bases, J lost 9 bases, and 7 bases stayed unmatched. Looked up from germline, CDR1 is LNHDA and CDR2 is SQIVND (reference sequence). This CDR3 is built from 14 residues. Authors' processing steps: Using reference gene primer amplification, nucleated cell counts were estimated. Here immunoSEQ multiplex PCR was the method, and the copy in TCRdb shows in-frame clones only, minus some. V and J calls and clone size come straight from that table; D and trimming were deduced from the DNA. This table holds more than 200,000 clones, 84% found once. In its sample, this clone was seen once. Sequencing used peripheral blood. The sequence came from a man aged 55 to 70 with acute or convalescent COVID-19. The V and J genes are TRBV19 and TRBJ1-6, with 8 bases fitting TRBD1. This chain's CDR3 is CASRLDRVGSPLHF. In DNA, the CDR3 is TGTGCCAGTAGACTGGACAGGGTGGGTTCACCCCTCCACTTT.